This T cell receptor (beta chain) was sequenced during a study of blood T cell repertoires in COVID-19. Overall study: Sites across the United States, Italy and Spain contributed samples from acute and convalescent COVID-19. PBMCs, B-cell-depleted T cells, or T cells provided the cDNA or gDNA that made up the material.

CDR3 length equals 15 residues. V lost 5 bases and J 3 bases, leaving 14 bases between the germline ends. Germline CDR1 MNHEY, CDR2 SVGAGI. Per the original methods: Amplification of reference gene primers was used by the study to estimate nucleated cell counts. TCRdb's table, derived via immunoSEQ multiplex PCR, lists solely in-frame clones and lacks some. V, J and clone size derive from that table, while D and trimming were established from the DNA sequence. Counted here are 280,000 or so clones, about nine tenths occurring once; the ten biggest clones make up 5.5% to 8.5%. The chain employs TRBV6-5 and TRBJ1-3; D is undetermined. Sequencing was done on a sample of peripheral blood. The receptor comes from a woman in her twenties or thirties who had recovered from COVID-19. CDR3 in DNA: TGTGCCAGCAGTACGCCCCGGAGCCGTGGAAACACCATATATTTT. Amino acids: CASSTPRSRGNTIYF.